The source of this TCR beta chain is a study of cytomegalovirus exposure and HLA in healthy donors. The germline CDR1 and CDR2 sequences are MNHNY and SVGAGI (reference sequence). V was clipped by 2 bases and J by 0 bases; unmatched bases: 4. This CDR3 has 16 amino acids. This PCR relied on a set of 60 Vbeta primers and 13 Jbeta primers. Produced via immunoSEQ multiplex PCR; TCRdb's table is partial and in-frame only. The sample shows around 110,000 clones, around three quarters of them seen only once. The sequenced sample consisted of PBMCs. The genes are TRBV6-6 and TRBJ2-3; 8 nucleotides align to TRBD2. The TCR sequence derives from a man younger than 45 in good health and CMV-seropositive. Here the CDR3 DNA reads TGTGCCAGCAGTTACCGTCCTAGCGGGAGCACAGATACGCAGTATTTT. Its protein product is CASSYRPSGSTDTQYF.